Each of the 26 T cell receptor beta chains below was sequenced from the same sample in a study of CD8 T cells in ankylosing spondylitis. One entry per CDR3 protein results from TCRdb running MiXCR on the 5' RACE reads. The sample lists approximately 250,000 distinct CDR3 sequences, over 9.5% seen once, with less than 3% in the top ten. The sample consisted of blood, either unsorted or a sorted T cell fraction (not recorded which). The receptors come from a male donor with ankylosing spondylitis or in good health (not recorded which).

The rearrangement uses TRBV4-2 and TRBJ2-1; D unresolved. The germline CDR1 and CDR2 sequences are LGHNA and YNFKEQ. The CDR3 is made up of 16 amino acids. The germline V and J ends were trimmed by 1 base and 7 bases, with 17 bases remaining between them. In DNA, the CDR3 is TGTGCCAGCAGCCAAGTCTCAAAAAATGGCGAGAATGAGCAGTTCTTC. Its translation: CASSQVSKNGENEQFF.

This clonotype was counted ten times or more. The chain carries TRBV5-1 and TRBJ2-3, with 11 bases aligning to TRBD1. The V gene's germline CDR1 is SGHRS and CDR2 YFSETQ. With V trimmed by 2 bases and J by 2 bases, 1 base remained unmatched. The CDR3 loop spans 15 amino acids. As DNA, the CDR3 is TGCGCCAGCAGCTTAGGACAGGGGGCCACAGATACGCAGTATTTT. Its translation is CASSLGQGATDTQYF. Looking up the rest from reference TRBV5-1 and TRBJ2-3 gives the full variable domain: KAGVTQTPRYLIKTRGQQVTLSCSPISGHRSVSWYQQTPGQGLQFLFEYFSETQRNKGNFPGRFSGRQFSNSRSEMNVSTLELGDSALYLCASSLGQGATDTQYFGPGTRLTVL.

This clonotype has ten or more counts. The chain employs TRBV4-1 and TRBJ2-4; D gene ambiguous. Per the germline V gene, CDR1 is MGHRA and CDR2 is YSYEKL. This CDR3 comprises 16 residues. Between the trimmed V and J ends, which lost 0 bases and 8 bases, there was a span of 17 bases. This CDR3 is CASSQESAHLRDIQYF. Here the CDR3 DNA reads TGCGCCAGCAGCCAAGAATCGGCCCACTTGAGAGACATTCAGTACTTC.

This clonotype was counted only a few times. V is TRBV5-5 and J is TRBJ2-2; D unclear. Between the trimmed V and J ends, which lost 0 bases and 8 bases, there was a span of 5 bases. The CDR3 totals 12 residues. CDR1 SGHKS and CDR2 YYEKEE come from the germline V gene (reference sequence). CDR3 nucleotides: TGTGCCAGCAGCTTGGTTGGAGGGGAGCTGTTTTTT. Translated, it gives CASSLVGGELFF.

CDR3 in DNA: TGTGCCAGCAGCTTAGCGCTGGGTAGCGGGAGGTCTCAGTACTTC. The encoded protein is CASSLALGSGRSQYF. The rearrangement joins TRBV7-9 to TRBJ2-5, with 10 bases lining up with TRBD2. The CDR3 loop spans 15 amino acids. In germline, CDR1 is SEHNR, CDR2 FQNEAQ (reference sequence). The trim removed 0 bases at V and 11 bases at J, leaving 9 bases unmatched.

Many counts were recorded for this clonotype. This chain connects TRBV5-1 to TRBJ2-1; 10 positions match TRBD1. V lost 0 bases to trimming and J lost 3 bases; unmatched junction nucleotides: 3. The germline CDR1 and CDR2 sequences are SGHRS and YFSETQ. The CDR3 covers 16 residues. DNA for the CDR3: TGCGCCAGCAGCTTGGGACAGGGGGCCCTCTACAATGAGCAGTTCTTC. Translation: CASSLGQGALYNEQFF.

This clonotype was seen a handful of times. The chain employs TRBV12-3 or TRBV12-4 and TRBJ1-1; D uncertain. V dropped 6 bases and J dropped 8 bases, with 22 bases sitting between them. CDR3 length equals 15 residues. This CDR3 is CASSRIGKGDMEAFF. The CDR3, as DNA: TGTGCCAGCAGCCGAATCGGCAAGGGTGATATGGAAGCTTTCTTT.

This clonotype was detected many times. This chain links TRBV3-1 with TRBJ2-2, with a possible D match to TRBD2 (6 bases). The CDR3 totals 15 residues. In germline, CDR1 is LGHDT, CDR2 YNNKEL (reference sequence). V was pared by 7 bases and J by 2 bases, with 14 bases between. Here the CDR3 reads CASTTGEVNTGELFF. The CDR3 DNA is TGTGCCAGCACGACGGGGGAAGTTAACACCGGGGAGCTGTTTTTT.

The rearrangement joins TRBV28 to TRBJ1-1, with TRBD1 as a possible D gene (5 bases). The CDR3 runs to 15 residues. Trimming stripped 6 bases from V and 1 base from J, with 15 bases between. Germline loops: CDR1 MDHEN, CDR2 SYDVKM. CDR3 in amino acids: CASSRGGGTNTEAFF. The CDR3, as DNA: TGTGCCAGCAGCCGCGGTGGTGGGACGAACACTGAAGCTTTCTTT.

This clonotype was counted at least ten times. V usage is TRBV5-1 and J usage is TRBJ2-2; perhaps TRBD2 as D (6 bases). The CDR3 has 14 residues. From germline, CDR1 is SGHRS and CDR2 YFSETQ. V lost 1 base to trimming and J lost 4 bases, with 8 bases between them. CDR3 DNA sequence: TGCGCCAGCAGCTTGAGGGGAGGCACCGGGGAGCTGTTTTTT. It yields the protein CASSLRGGTGELFF.

The chain has TRBV19 and TRBJ1-4; perhaps TRBD1 as D (5 bases). The V end lost 3 bases, the J end lost 0 bases, and 11 bases lay between the germline ends. In germline, CDR1 is LNHDA, CDR2 SQIVND (reference sequence). The CDR3 totals 16 residues. The DNA for the CDR3 is TGTGCCAGTAGTATTACAGGCGGGGCAACTAATGAAAAACTGTTTTTT. It encodes CASSITGGATNEKLFF. The full variable domain, rest sourced from reference TRBV19 and TRBJ1-4, is DGGITQSPKYLFRKEGQNVTLSCEQNLNHDAMYWYRQDPGQGLRLIYYSQIVNDFQKGDIAEGYSVSREKKESFPLTVTSAQKNPTAFYLCASSITGGATNEKLFFGSGTQLSVL.

There are many counts of this clonotype. V is TRBV7-8 and J is TRBJ2-1, with TRBD2 identical over 12 bases. The CDR3 contains 15 residues. Trimming at V came to 1 base and at J to 10 bases, leaving 5 bases not matched to a gene. Germline loops: CDR1 SGHVS, CDR2 FQNEAQ. The CDR3 nucleotides are TGTGCCAGCAGCTTAGGACTAGCGGGAGTATCCGAGCAGTTCTTC. The encoded protein is CASSLGLAGVSEQFF.

The chain joins TRBV6-6 to TRBJ1-3, with unresolved D. Germline CDR1 is MNHNY and CDR2 is SVGAGI (reference sequence). The CDR3 has 13 amino acids. Trimming took 0 bases from V and 8 from J, leaving 8 bases between them. CDR3 region: CASSYSMYDTIYF. The CDR3 DNA follows: TGTGCCAGCAGTTACTCGATGTACGACACCATATATTTT.

The gene calls are TRBV7-2 and TRBJ2-7; no firm D call. Germline-derived CDR1 and CDR2 are SGHTA and FQGNSA. V was trimmed by 2 bases and J by 3 bases, leaving 8 bases between them. There are 13 residues in the CDR3. DNA for the CDR3: TGTGCCAGCAGCTTATACGTAAGCTACGAGCAGTACTTC. It is translated as CASSLYVSYEQYF.

The chain links TRBV20-1 to TRBJ2-1; TRBD2 agrees at 8 bases. The CDR3 has 14 residues. With V trimmed by 4 bases and J by 5 bases, 7 bases remained unmatched. In germline, CDR1 is DFQATT, CDR2 SNEGSKA (reference sequence). For the CDR3, the DNA is TGCAGTGCTACCCCGGGACTAGTACACAATGAGCAGTTCTTC. Translation gives CSATPGLVHNEQFF.

This clonotype was seen at least ten times. The chain combines TRBV20-1 with TRBJ1-6; D is possibly TRBD1 (6 bases). V was pared by 5 bases and J by 8 bases, with 13 bases between. Germline CDR1 DFQATT, CDR2 SNEGSKA (reference sequence). CDR3 length equals 13 residues. The CDR3 loop is CSASGQLDSPLHF. The CDR3 region has the DNA TGCAGTGCTTCTGGACAGCTTGATTCACCCCTCCACTTT.

This clonotype has at least ten counts. V is TRBV20-1 and J is TRBJ1-1, with D possibly TRBD1 on 5 matching bases. In germline, CDR1 is DFQATT, CDR2 SNEGSKA (reference sequence). The CDR3 loop spans 15 amino acids. Trimming took off 0 bases at V and 1 base at J, with 12 bases between the two ends. CDR3 residues: CSARDFRRGNTEAFF. CDR3 DNA sequence: TGCAGTGCTAGAGATTTTCGGAGGGGGAACACTGAAGCTTTCTTT.

The sample holds a few counts of this clonotype. The chain recombines TRBV18 with TRBJ2-5, with D perhaps assigned TRBD1 or TRBD2 (5 bases each). The CDR3 length is 14 residues. Trimming removed 0 bases from V and 7 bases from J, with 12 bases in between. Germline V gives CDR1 KGHSH, CDR2 LQKENI. CDR3 loop: CASSPPGPTGTQYF. In DNA, the CDR3 is TGTGCCAGCTCACCACCGGGACCCACGGGGACCCAGTACTTC.

This clonotype was picked up many times. The chain has TRBV14 and TRBJ2-3, with TRBD1 matching over 8 bases. The V segment lost 4 bases and the J segment 10 bases; nucleotides outside the gene matches: 7. This CDR3 spans 13 amino acids. Per the germline V gene, CDR1 is SGHDN and CDR2 is FVKESK. The CDR3 DNA reads TGTGCCAGCAGCCGATCGACAGGGGCGGCGCAGTATTTT. This codes for CASSRSTGAAQYF.

This clonotype was seen at least ten times. The chain recombines TRBV27 with TRBJ1-5, with no clear D. V dropped 7 bases and J dropped 0 bases, with 10 bases sitting between them. The CDR3 is 14 amino acids. CDR1 is MNHEY, CDR2 SMNVEV, per germline (reference sequence). The CDR3 sequence is CASMRLNSNQPQHF. Here the CDR3 DNA reads TGTGCCAGCATGAGGCTTAATAGCAATCAGCCCCAGCATTTT.

This clonotype was detected ten times or more. CDR3 amino acids: CSVGNARTDTQYF. CDR3 bases: TGCAGCGTTGGTAACGCCCGCACAGATACGCAGTATTTT. The V gene is TRBV29-1, the J gene TRBJ2-3; unclear D gene. The CDR3 runs to 13 residues. The ends were cut back, 4 bases at V and 1 base at J, with 9 bases in the middle. CDR1 is SQVTM and CDR2 is ANQGSEA in the germline V gene.

The rearrangement links TRBV7-3 to TRBJ2-1, with 11 nucleotides matching TRBD2. The CDR3 covers 16 residues. Germline V CDR1 and CDR2: SGHTA, FQGTGA. V lost 5 bases and J lost 8; bases outside the gene matches: 11. The CDR3 DNA follows: TGTGCCAGCAGCAATCGACTAGCGGGACAGGACCATGAGCAGTTCTTC. Translation: CASSNRLAGQDHEQFF.

The chain couples TRBV19 to TRBJ2-3; the D gene is possibly TRBD1 (5 bases). The CDR3 covers 13 residues. The V end was cut by 6 bases, the J end by 3 bases, with 10 bases between. Germline CDR1 and CDR2: LNHDA and SQIVND (reference sequence). The CDR3 spells CASSGQGTDTQYF. The CDR3 DNA sequence: TGTGCCAGTAGCGGCCAGGGAACAGATACGCAGTATTTT.

In its sample, this clonotype was seen once. One junction end does not reproduce the germline sequence, and a read error may be involved. The chain carries TRBV4-1 and TRBJ2-7; tentative D call: TRBD2 (5 bases). Germline V gene sequence: CDR1 MGHRA, CDR2 YSYEKL. CDR3 length: 17 amino acids. The CDR3 loop reads CANSQPSIPAGLYEQYF. For the CDR3, the DNA is TGCGCCAACAGCCAACCCTCGATCCCGGCGGGCCTTTACGAGCAGTACTTC.

In this sample, this clonotype turned up many times. V is TRBV6-1 and J is TRBJ2-3, with TRBD2 matching 9 bases. V was clipped by 5 bases and J by 1 base; unmatched bases: 7. This CDR3 is built from 16 residues. Germline V gives CDR1 MNHNS, CDR2 SASEGT. The CDR3 DNA reads TGTGCCAGCAGTCCCTACTGGACTAGCGGCACAGATACGCAGTATTTT. This codes for CASSPYWTSGTDTQYF.

This clonotype was seen ten or more times. This chain connects TRBV5-1 to TRBJ1-5; a weak D match, TRBD1 (5 bases). The CDR3 sequence is 14 residues long. Trimming removed 4 bases at V and 6 bases at J, with 14 bases between. Germline CDR1 SGHRS, CDR2 YFSETQ. Here the CDR3 reads CASSPDMEGQPQHF. In DNA, the CDR3 is TGCGCCAGCAGCCCGGACATGGAGGGTCAGCCCCAGCATTTT.